This TCR beta chain was documented in a study of blood T cell repertoires in COVID-19 (dated by TCRdb to between 2020 and 2021). Regarding the study in general: Samples covering the acute and convalescent phases of COVID-19 were provided by collaborators in the United States, Italy and Spain. The material from the prospective study consisted of cDNA or gDNA derived from T cells, B-cell-depleted T cells, or PBMCs. Where available, HLA class I and class II types were taken from metadata supplied by the sample provider and were not determined by assay-based typing. Deeply sampled blood TCRbeta repertoires from subjects exposed to, actively infected with, or recovered from COVID-19 were included in the dataset. The repertoires were released in a freely available public database intended as a resource for research on the immune response to SARS-CoV-2. The samples were drawn from the first 160 participants of the ongoing ImmuneRACE study and from 950 to 1,500 subjects provided by 6 global collaborators. A de-identified subject ID, COVID-19 status, age in years and sex were almost always included in the sample metadata. The investigation overall reported the following: The amount of clinical and demographic metadata varied by source and participant and was provided uncurated.

To note about this clone: Its binding antigen is unknown. No base quality information exists; no much larger clone differs at one position.

Deletion took 4 bases off V and 7 bases off J, with a span of 11 bases between the germline ends. CDR1 SEHNR and CDR2 FQNEAQ are derived from the germline V gene (reference sequence). From cysteine to valine, the CDR3 is 12 amino acids long. This entry keeps only the CDR3 DNA: 36 bases, framed from base 1. TCRbeta CDR3 regions were amplified from genomic DNA using the immunoSEQ Assay, a bias-controlled multiplex PCR. As for the original processing: The number of nucleated cells in each sample was estimated from the amplification of reference gene primers within the assay. To quantify the absolute abundance of each unique TCRbeta CDR3 rearrangement, sequence reads were collapsed and filtered. Productive Simpson clonality was computed per sample as the square root of Simpson's diversity index over productive rearrangements. TCRdb provides this immuneACCESS table in a form limited to in-frame rearrangements. Some clones are lacking; in checked studies, under half of them reflect an unresolved V gene, and why the rest are absent is not known. V and J calls and clone size are copied from that table; D and trimming were computed from the DNA. The sample table lists under 400,000 clones, approximately 89% of them with a count of one. The biggest ten clones account for 1.6% of the sample.

At one collaborating source in Seattle, patients were enrolled during active infection and were followed longitudinally through the course of disease. Each collaborating institution followed its own protocols to collect whole blood in K2EDTA tubes. Collaborator samples were shipped for TCRbeta analysis as frozen whole blood, isolated PBMCs, or DNA extracted from either sample type. The sample was peripheral blood. The chain joins TRBV7-9 to TRBJ2-7; TRBD1 is possibly the D segment (6 matching bases). The clonotype was recovered from a woman aged 25 to 39 with COVID-19, enrolled during active disease. The nucleotides read TGTGCCAGCAGCTACACAGGGCGTGAGCAGTACGTC. The translation is CASSYTGREQYV.